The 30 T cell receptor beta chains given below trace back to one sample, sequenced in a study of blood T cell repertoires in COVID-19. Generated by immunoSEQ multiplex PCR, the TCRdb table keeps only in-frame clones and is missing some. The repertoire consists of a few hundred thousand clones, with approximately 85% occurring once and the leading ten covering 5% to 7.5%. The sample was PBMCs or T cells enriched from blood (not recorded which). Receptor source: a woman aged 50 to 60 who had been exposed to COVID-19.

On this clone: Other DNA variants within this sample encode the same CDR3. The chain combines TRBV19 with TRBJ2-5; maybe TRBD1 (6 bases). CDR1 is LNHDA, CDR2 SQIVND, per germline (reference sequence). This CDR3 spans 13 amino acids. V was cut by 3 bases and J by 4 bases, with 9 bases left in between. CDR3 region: CASSISRGETQYF. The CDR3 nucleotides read TGTGCCAGTAGTATCTCCAGGGGAGAGACCCAGTACTTC.

The CDR3 nucleotides read TGTGCCAGCAGCTTAAGCGGGGGGAGGACAGATACGCAGTATTTT. It is translated as CASSLSGGRTDTQYF. The chain recombines TRBV7-2 with TRBJ2-3, with 9 positions matching TRBD2. With V trimmed by 2 bases and J by 3 bases, 3 bases remained unmatched. The length of the CDR3 is 15 residues. Germline V gene data show CDR1 as SGHTA and CDR2 as FQGNSA. Filled out from reference TRBV7-2 and TRBJ2-3, the complete variable domain reads GAGVSQSPSNKVTEKGKDVELRCDPISGHTALYWYRQSLGQGLEFLIYFQGNSAPDKSGLPSDRFSAERTGGSVSTLTIQRTQQEDSAVYLCASSLSGGRTDTQYFGPGTRLTVL.

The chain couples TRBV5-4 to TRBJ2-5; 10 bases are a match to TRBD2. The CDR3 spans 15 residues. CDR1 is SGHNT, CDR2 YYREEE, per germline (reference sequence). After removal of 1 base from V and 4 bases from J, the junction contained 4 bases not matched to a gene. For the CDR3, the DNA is TGTGCCAGCAGCTTGACCAGCGGGGGGGGAGAGACCCAGTACTTC. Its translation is CASSLTSGGGETQYF. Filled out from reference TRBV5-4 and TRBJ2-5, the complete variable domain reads ETGVTQSPTHLIKTRGQQVTLRCSSQSGHNTVSWYQQALGQGPQFIFQYYREEENGRGNFPPRFSGLQFPNYSSELNVNALELDDSALYLCASSLTSGGGETQYFGPGTRLLVL.

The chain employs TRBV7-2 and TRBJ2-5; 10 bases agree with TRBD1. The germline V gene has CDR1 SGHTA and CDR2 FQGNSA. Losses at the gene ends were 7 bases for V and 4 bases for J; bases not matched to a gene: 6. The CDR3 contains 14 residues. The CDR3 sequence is CASTQTGGLETQYF. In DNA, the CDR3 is TGTGCCAGCACCCAGACAGGGGGCTTAGAGACCCAGTACTTC. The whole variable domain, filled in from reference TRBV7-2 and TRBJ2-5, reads GAGVSQSPSNKVTEKGKDVELRCDPISGHTALYWYRQSLGQGLEFLIYFQGNSAPDKSGLPSDRFSAERTGGSVSTLTIQRTQQEDSAVYLCASTQTGGLETQYFGPGTRLLVL.

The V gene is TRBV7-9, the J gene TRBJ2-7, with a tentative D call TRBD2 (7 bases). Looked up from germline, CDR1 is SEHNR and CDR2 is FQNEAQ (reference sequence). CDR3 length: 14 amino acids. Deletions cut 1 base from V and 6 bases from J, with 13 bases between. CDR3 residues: CASSLGGGVVEQYF. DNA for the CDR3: TGTGCCAGCAGCTTAGGAGGGGGGGTCGTCGAGCAGTACTTC.

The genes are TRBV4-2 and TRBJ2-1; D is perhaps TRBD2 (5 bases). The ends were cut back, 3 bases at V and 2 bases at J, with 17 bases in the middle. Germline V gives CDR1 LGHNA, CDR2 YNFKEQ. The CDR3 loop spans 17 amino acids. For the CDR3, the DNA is TGTGCCAGCAGCCAGATCTTAGGAGGTATCCCCTACAATGAGCAGTTCTTC. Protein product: CASSQILGGIPYNEQFF.

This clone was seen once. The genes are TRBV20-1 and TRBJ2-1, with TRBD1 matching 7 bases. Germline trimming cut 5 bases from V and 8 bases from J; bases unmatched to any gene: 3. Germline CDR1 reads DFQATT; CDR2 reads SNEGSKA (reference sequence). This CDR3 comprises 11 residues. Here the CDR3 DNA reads TGCAGTGCTCATGACAGGGATGAGCAGTTCTTC. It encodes CSAHDRDEQFF.

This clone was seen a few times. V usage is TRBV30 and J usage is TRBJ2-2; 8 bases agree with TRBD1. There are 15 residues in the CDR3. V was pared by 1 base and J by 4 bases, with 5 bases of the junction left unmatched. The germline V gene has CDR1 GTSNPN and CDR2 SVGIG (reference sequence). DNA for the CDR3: TGTGCCTGGAGTGCCACAGGGGGTCGCACCGGGGAGCTGTTTTTT. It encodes CAWSATGGRTGELFF.

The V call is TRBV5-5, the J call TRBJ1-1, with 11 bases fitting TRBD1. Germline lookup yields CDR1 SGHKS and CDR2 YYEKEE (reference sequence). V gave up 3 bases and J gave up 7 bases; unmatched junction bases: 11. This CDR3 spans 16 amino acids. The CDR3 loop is CASSSIPGQGASEAFF. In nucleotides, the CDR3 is TGTGCCAGCAGCTCGATACCCGGACAGGGGGCGAGTGAAGCTTTCTTT.

The CDR3 region is CASSSGLAGTGELFF. The CDR3 DNA reads TGTGCCAGCAGCTCGGGACTAGCCGGGACCGGGGAGCTGTTTTTT. This chain links TRBV7-8 with TRBJ2-2; TRBD2 matches 9 bases. Germline values: CDR1 SGHVS, CDR2 FQNEAQ. Trimming removed 4 bases from V and 5 bases from J; junction bases left unmatched: 5. The CDR3 sequence is 15 residues long.

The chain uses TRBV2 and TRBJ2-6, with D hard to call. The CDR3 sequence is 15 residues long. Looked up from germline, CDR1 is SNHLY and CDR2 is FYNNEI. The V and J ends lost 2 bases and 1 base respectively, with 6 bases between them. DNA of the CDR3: TGTGCCAGCAGTGAATCGGTTTCTGGGGCCAACGTCCTGACTTTC. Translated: CASSESVSGANVLTF.

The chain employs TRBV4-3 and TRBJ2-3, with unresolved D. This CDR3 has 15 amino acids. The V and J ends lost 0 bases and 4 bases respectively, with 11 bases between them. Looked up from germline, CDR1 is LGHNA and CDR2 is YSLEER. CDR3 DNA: TGCGCCAGCAGCCAAGAGTGGCAGGTGTCAGATACGCAGTATTTT. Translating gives CASSQEWQVSDTQYF.

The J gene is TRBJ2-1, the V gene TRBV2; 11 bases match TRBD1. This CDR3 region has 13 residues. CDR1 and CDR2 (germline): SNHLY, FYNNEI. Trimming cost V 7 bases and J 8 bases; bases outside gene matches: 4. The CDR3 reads CASTGTGGYEQFF. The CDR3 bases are TGTGCCAGCACCGGGACAGGGGGGTATGAGCAGTTCTTC.

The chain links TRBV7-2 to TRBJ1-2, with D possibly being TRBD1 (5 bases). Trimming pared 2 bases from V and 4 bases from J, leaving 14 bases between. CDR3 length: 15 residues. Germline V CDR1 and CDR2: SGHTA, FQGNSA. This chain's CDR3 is CASSLNRQGGYGYTF. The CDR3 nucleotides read TGTGCCAGCAGCTTAAATAGGCAGGGCGGCTATGGCTACACCTTC. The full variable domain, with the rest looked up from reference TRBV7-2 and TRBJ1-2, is GAGVSQSPSNKVTEKGKDVELRCDPISGHTALYWYRQSLGQGLEFLIYFQGNSAPDKSGLPSDRFSAERTGGSVSTLTIQRTQQEDSAVYLCASSLNRQGGYGYTFGSGTRLTVV.

CDR3 nucleotide sequence: TGTGCCAGCTCACCAGAGACGGGGATGAACACTGAAGCTTTCTTT. Translation: CASSPETGMNTEAFF. The rearrangement links TRBV18 to TRBJ1-1; D call uncertain. Trimming removed 2 bases at V and 0 bases at J, with 10 bases between. Germline CDR1 reads KGHSH; CDR2 reads LQKENI. This CDR3 contains 15 residues.

CDR3 nucleotide sequence: TGTGCCAGCAGCTTACGGGGGGCCGGTCAGCCCCAGCATTTT. Translation: CASSLRGAGQPQHF. This chain joins TRBV11-2 and TRBJ1-5; a weak D match, TRBD1 (6 bases). The CDR3 has 14 amino acids. V was trimmed by 2 bases and J by 6 bases, leaving 11 bases between them. The V gene's germline CDR1 is SGHAT and CDR2 FQNNGV.

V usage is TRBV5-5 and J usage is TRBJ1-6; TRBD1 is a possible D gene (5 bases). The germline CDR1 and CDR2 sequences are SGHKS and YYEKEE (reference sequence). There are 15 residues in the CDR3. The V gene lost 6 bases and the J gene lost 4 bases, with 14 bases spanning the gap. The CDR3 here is CASTSRELYNSPLHF. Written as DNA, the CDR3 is TGTGCCAGCACCTCCAGGGAATTATATAATTCACCCCTCCACTTT.

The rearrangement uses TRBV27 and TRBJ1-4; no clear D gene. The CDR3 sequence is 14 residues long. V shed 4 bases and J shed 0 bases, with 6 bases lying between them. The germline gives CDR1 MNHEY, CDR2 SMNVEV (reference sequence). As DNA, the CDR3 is TGTGCCAGCAGTTGGGCCCCAACTAATGAAAAACTGTTTTTT. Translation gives CASSWAPTNEKLFF.

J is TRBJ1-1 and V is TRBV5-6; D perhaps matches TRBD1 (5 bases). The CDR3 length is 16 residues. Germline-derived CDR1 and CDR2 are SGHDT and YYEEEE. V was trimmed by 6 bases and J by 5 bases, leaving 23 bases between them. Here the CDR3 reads CASTPPPQGRGTEAFF. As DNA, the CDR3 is TGTGCCAGCACTCCCCCACCACAAGGACGGGGGACTGAAGCTTTCTTT.

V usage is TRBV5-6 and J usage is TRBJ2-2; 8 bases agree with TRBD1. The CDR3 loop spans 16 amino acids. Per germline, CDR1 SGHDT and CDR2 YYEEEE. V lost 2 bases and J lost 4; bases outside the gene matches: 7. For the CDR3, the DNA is TGTGCCAGCAGCTTCCGGACAGGGCGCATCACCGGGGAGCTGTTTTTT. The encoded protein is CASSFRTGRITGELFF.

The DNA of the CDR3 is TGTGCCAGCAGTGACAGGGGGCTGTTAAGGTACGAGCAGTACTTC. Its translation: CASSDRGLLRYEQYF. The chain combines TRBV6-1 with TRBJ2-7; 8 nucleotides agree with TRBD1. The germline CDR1 and CDR2 sequences are MNHNS and SASEGT. With 3 bases clipped from V and 4 bases from J, the junction kept 8 bases outside the gene matches. The CDR3 extends over 15 amino acids.

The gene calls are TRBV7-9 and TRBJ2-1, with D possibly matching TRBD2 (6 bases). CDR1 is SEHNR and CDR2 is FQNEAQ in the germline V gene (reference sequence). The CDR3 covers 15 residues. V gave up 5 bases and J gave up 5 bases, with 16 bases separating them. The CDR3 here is CASSPGLLRDNEQFF. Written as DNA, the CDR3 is TGTGCCAGCAGCCCGGGACTCCTTCGGGACAATGAGCAGTTCTTC.

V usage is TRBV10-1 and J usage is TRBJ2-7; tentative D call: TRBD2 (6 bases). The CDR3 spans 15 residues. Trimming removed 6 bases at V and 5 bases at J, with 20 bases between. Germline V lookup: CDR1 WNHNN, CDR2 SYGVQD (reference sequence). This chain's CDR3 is CASSAPNLRGNEQYF. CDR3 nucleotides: TGCGCCAGCAGCGCCCCCAATCTCCGGGGGAACGAGCAGTACTTC.

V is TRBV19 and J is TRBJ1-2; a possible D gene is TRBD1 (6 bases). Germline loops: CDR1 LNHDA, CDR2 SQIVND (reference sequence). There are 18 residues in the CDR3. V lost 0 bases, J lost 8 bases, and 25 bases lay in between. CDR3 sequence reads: CASSIDLLVGTPATGYTF. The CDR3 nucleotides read TGTGCCAGTAGTATAGATCTCTTGGTTGGGACACCTGCTACCGGCTACACCTTC.

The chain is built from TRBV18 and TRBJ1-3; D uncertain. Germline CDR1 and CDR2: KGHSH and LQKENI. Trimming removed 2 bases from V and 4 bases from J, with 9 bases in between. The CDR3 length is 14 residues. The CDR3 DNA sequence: TGTGCCAGCTCACCAAGCAGGTCCGGAAACACCATATATTTT. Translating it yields CASSPSRSGNTIYF.

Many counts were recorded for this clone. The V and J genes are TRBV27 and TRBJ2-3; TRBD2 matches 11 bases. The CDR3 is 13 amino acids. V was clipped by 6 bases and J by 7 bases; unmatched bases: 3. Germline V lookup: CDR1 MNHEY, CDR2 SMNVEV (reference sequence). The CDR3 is CASRTSGDNTQYF. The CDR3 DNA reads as TGTGCCAGCAGGACTAGCGGGGATAATACGCAGTATTTT.

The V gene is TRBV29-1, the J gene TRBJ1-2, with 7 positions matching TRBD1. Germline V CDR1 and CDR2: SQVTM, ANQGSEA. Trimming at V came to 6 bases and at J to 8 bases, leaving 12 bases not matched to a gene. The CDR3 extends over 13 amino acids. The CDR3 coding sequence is TGCAGCGTCACGGGACAGTTGCGCTCGGGCTACACCTTC. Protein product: CSVTGQLRSGYTF.

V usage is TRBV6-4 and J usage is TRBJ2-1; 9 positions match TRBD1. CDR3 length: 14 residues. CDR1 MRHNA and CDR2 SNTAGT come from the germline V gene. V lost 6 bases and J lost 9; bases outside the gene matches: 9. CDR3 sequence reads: CASSSGTGIGEQFF. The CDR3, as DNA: TGTGCCAGCAGCTCCGGGACAGGGATTGGTGAGCAGTTCTTC.

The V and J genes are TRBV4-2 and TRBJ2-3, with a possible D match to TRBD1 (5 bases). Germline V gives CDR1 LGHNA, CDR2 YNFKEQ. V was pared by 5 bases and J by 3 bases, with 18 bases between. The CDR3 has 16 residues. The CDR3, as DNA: TGTGCCAGCAGCTTTCTAAGGGGCGGCGAGACAGATACGCAGTATTTT. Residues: CASSFLRGGETDTQYF.

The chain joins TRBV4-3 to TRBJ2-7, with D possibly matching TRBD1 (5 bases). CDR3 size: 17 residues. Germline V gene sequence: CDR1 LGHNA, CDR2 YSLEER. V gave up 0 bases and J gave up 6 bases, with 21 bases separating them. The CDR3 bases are TGCGCCAGCAGCCAAGAACTAACAGGACAAGCCCTACGCGAGCAGTACTTC. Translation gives CASSQELTGQALREQYF.